Listed below are T cell receptor beta chains from one sample, sequenced in a study of response to subunit inactivated influenza vaccine. TCRdb called the RT-PCR reads again in MiXCR, with one record for every CDR3 protein. This sample yields a few hundred thousand distinct CDR3 sequences, of which approximately 23% are seen a single time; 10% belongs to the top ten. Sequencing used PBMCs from blood, obtained less than 22 months after vaccination. These receptors originate from a man between 50 and 70 years old who received an inactivated influenza vaccine. Each CDR3 is given with its conserved first and last residue. The order of the fields is J gene, V gene, D gene, clone size, CDR3 DNA, CDR3 protein. A D gene is named only where the DNA matches it firmly. The size field is filled for only some rows; it gives once, few, many or a size class.

>TRBJ2-3|TRBV5-1|.|.
TGCGCCAGCAGCACTGGACACCCCACAGATACGCAGTATTTT
CASSTGHPTDTQYF
>TRBJ1-2|TRBV25-1|.|many
TGTGCCAGCAGTGAAGCCGGGAACTATGGCTACACCTTC
CASSEAGNYGYTF
>TRBJ1-4|TRBV5-1|.|.
TGCGCCAGCAGGCGAGCAGCGATGGATGAAAAACTGTTTTTT
CASRRAAMDEKLFF
>TRBJ2-1|TRBV20-1|TRBD2|few
TGCAGTGCTAGGCCCAGCGGGGGGCCTGGACTCTACAATGAGCAGTTCTTC
CSARPSGGPGLYNEQFF
>TRBJ2-5|TRBV7-9|.|.
TGTGCCAGCAGCCCCGGGAGCCGGGAGACCCAGTACTTC
CASSPGSRETQYF
>TRBJ1-2|TRBV29-1|.|.
TGCAGCGTTGATGAGCCGGGATCGGGTGGCTACACCTTC
CSVDEPGSGGYTF
>TRBJ1-3|TRBV29-1|TRBD1|many
TGCAGCGTTGCGTGGGACAGTTCTGGAAACACCATATATTTT
CSVAWDSSGNTIYF
>TRBJ1-1|TRBV23-1|.|.
TGCGCCAGCAGAAGTCGGCTGAACACTGAAGCTTTCTTT
CASRSRLNTEAFF
>TRBJ2-1|TRBV7-8|.|.
TGTGCCAGCAGCCCGATCGGAAGGGCAGATGAGCAGTTCTTC
CASSPIGRADEQFF
>TRBJ2-5|TRBV7-8|.|.
TGTGCCAGCAGCTACCGCACGGCACTCAGGGAGACCCAGTACTTC
CASSYRTALRETQYF
>TRBJ1-4|TRBV4-2|.|.
TGTGCCAGCAGCCACAGACGGGGGCGAGCTAATGAAAAACTGTTTTTT
CASSHRRGRANEKLFF
>TRBJ1-2|TRBV27|.|few
TGTGCCAGCAGTTTATATAGTCCGGGCAACTATGGCTACACCTTC
CASSLYSPGNYGYTF
>TRBJ2-1|TRBV12-3/TRBV12-4|.|many
TGTGCCAGCACCATGGGCCGGTACAATGAGCAGTTCTTC
CASTMGRYNEQFF
>TRBJ1-1|TRBV7-2|TRBD1|.
TGTGCCAGCAGCTTACCTGGGACAGCAGGAGAAGCTTTCTTT
CASSLPGTAGEAFF
>TRBJ1-4|TRBV20-1|.|.
TGCAGTGCTAGAGATCAGGGGACAACGAATGAAAAACTGTTTTTT
CSARDQGTTNEKLFF
>TRBJ1-1|TRBV25-1|.|.
TGTGCCAGCAGTGGGGGTAACACTGAAGCTTTCTTT
CASSGGNTEAFF
>TRBJ1-1|TRBV5-6|.|few
TGTGCCAGCAGCCCGACAGTAATGAACACTGAAGCTTTCTTT
CASSPTVMNTEAFF
>TRBJ2-5|TRBV10-3|.|.
TGTGCCATCAGGGAAGGACAGACGAAAGAGACCCAGTACTTC
CAIREGQTKETQYF
>TRBJ1-1|TRBV6-5|TRBD1|many
TGTGCCAGCAGTTACGCGACAGGGACCACTGAAGCTTTCTTT
CASSYATGTTEAFF
>TRBJ1-3|TRBV5-5|.|.
TGTGCCAGCAGCCCCCGCGACGGGGACACCATATATTTT
CASSPRDGDTIYF